The next 8 T cell receptor beta chains were all read from a single sample in a study of PD-L1 blockade in urothelial cancer. Time point meaning: peripheral blood 6 weeks after treatment start. Libraries were prepared by immunoSEQ multiplex PCR; TCRdb keeps only in-frame clonotypes and omits some of them. Of about 50,000 clones listed, approximately 85% are singletons. The sample in question was PBMCs, obtained around atezolizumab (anti-PD-L1) treatment. The origin of the receptors is a man aged 45-60 years with urothelial cancer.

The rearrangement joins TRBV28 to TRBJ2-7; 8 positions match TRBD1. The CDR3 sequence is 13 residues long. The junction had 7 bases not matched to a gene; V was cut back by 6 bases and J by 6 bases. In germline, CDR1 is MDHEN, CDR2 SYDVKM. The CDR3 protein is CASRPGGKGEQYF. CDR3 coding DNA: TGTGCCAGCAGGCCAGGGGGCAAAGGCGAGCAGTACTTC.

The sample holds a few counts of this clone. The chain carries TRBV2 and TRBJ1-5, with 9 bases aligning to TRBD1. Losses at the gene ends were 8 bases for V and 11 bases for J; bases not matched to a gene: 22. This CDR3 spans 17 amino acids. CDR1 and CDR2 (germline): SNHLY, FYNNEI. The CDR3 region has the DNA TGTGCCAGCGGCCCTACTTTTACAGGGGGCGAGGGTATGACCCAGCATTTT. This codes for CASGPTFTGGEGMTQHF. The full variable domain, its missing parts supplied by reference TRBV2 and TRBJ1-5, is EPEVTQTPSHQVTQMGQEVILRCVPISNHLYFYWYRQILGQKVEFLVSFYNNEISEKSEIFDDQFSVERPDGSNFTLKIRSTKLEDSAMYFCASGPTFTGGEGMTQHFGDGTRLSIL.

In DNA, the CDR3 is TGTGCCAGCAGCCAGTTGACTAGCGGGGGAGGCGAGCAGTACTTC. Its translation is CASSQLTSGGGEQYF. The V gene is TRBV27, the J gene TRBJ2-7; 12 bases agree with TRBD2. Germline V gives CDR1 MNHEY, CDR2 SMNVEV (reference sequence). The CDR3 contains 15 residues. Trimming at V came to 6 bases and at J to 6 bases, leaving 9 bases not matched to a gene.

V is TRBV4-2 and J is TRBJ2-1; no definite D call. The germline V gene has CDR1 LGHNA and CDR2 YNFKEQ. The ends were cut back, 0 bases at V and 8 bases at J, with 14 bases in the middle. The CDR3 length is 15 residues. The CDR3 spells CASSQDNLLRDEQFF. The CDR3 DNA sequence: TGTGCCAGCAGCCAAGATAACCTCCTGCGAGATGAGCAGTTCTTC.

The chain links TRBV30 to TRBJ1-1; D uncertain. The germline V gene has CDR1 GTSNPN and CDR2 SVGIG (reference sequence). Trimming removed 8 bases from V and 3 bases from J, with 10 bases in between. CDR3 length: 11 residues. CDR3 protein: CAVVGDTEAFF. As DNA, the CDR3 is TGTGCCGTGGTCGGAGACACTGAAGCTTTCTTT.

This clone turned up a few times. The chain links TRBV5-4 to TRBJ2-1; 8 bases map to TRBD1. Trimming at V came to 7 bases and at J to 4 bases, leaving 7 bases not matched to a gene. The CDR3 extends over 14 amino acids. The germline V gene has CDR1 SGHNT and CDR2 YYREEE (reference sequence). Here the CDR3 DNA reads TGTGCCAGCCAAGGGACAGGAATTTACAATGAGCAGTTCTTC. It specifies CASQGTGIYNEQFF. Variable domain in full (rest from reference TRBV5-4 and TRBJ2-1): ETGVTQSPTHLIKTRGQQVTLRCSSQSGHNTVSWYQQALGQGPQFIFQYYREEENGRGNFPPRFSGLQFPNYSSELNVNALELDDSALYLCASQGTGIYNEQFFGPGTRLTVL.

This sequence joins TRBV6-1 and TRBJ2-7, with 10 bases that match TRBD2. The germline CDR1 and CDR2 sequences are MNHNS and SASEGT. V lost 4 bases and J lost 3; bases outside the gene matches: 6. The CDR3 contains 15 residues. The CDR3 spells CASSGLAGGRYEQYF. DNA for the CDR3: TGTGCCAGCAGTGGATTAGCGGGAGGTCGCTACGAGCAGTACTTC.

This clone was observed a single time. The rearrangement uses TRBV18 and TRBJ1-4; D might be TRBD1 (5 bases). The CDR3 has 14 residues. Deletions cut 4 bases from V and 5 bases from J, with 11 bases between. CDR1 and CDR2 (germline): KGHSH, LQKENI. Here the CDR3 DNA reads TGTGCCAGCTCACTAGGGAGGGGAAATGAAAAACTGTTTTTT. This sequence encodes CASSLGRGNEKLFF.